This TCR beta chain was retrieved from a study of radiotherapy plus CTLA-4 blockade in lung cancer. The V gene's germline CDR1 is SNHLY and CDR2 FYNNEI. V was pared by 7 bases and J by 10 bases, with 14 bases between. The CDR3 sequence is 13 residues long. The repertoire was sequenced with immunoSEQ multiplex PCR; TCRdb's copy has only in-frame clones and lacks some. The table includes tens of thousands of clones, about four fifths detected once. As concerns this clone: Its antigen is unidentified.

Overall study findings and caveats: Alongside interferon-beta, early blood T cell clone dynamics were reportedly the best predictor of response.

The chain links TRBV2 to TRBJ1-6; D is possibly TRBD1 (5 bases). The sample in question was peripheral blood, obtained from a patient treated with radiotherapy plus ipilimumab. The sequence was collected from a human donor with non-small cell lung cancer that progressed on radiotherapy plus ipilimumab. The CDR3 DNA follows: TGTGCCAGCACCTTGACAGAAGACTCACCCCTCCACTTT. Amino acids: CASTLTEDSPLHF.